These 20 T cell receptor beta chains were all obtained from the same sample, sequenced in a study of PD-L1 blockade in urothelial cancer. The time point is: peripheral blood 6 weeks after treatment start. Assay: immunoSEQ multiplex PCR; the TCRdb copy retains only in-frame clones and omits some. Among 75,000 to 100,000 clones listed, over 65% were seen once. Sequencing used PBMCs, obtained around atezolizumab (anti-PD-L1) treatment. The receptor set was obtained from a man in his 70s with urothelial cancer.

This clone was found a few times. The chain recombines TRBV19 with TRBJ1-5; no reliable D call. The CDR3 sequence is 13 residues long. V gave up 3 bases and J gave up 7 bases, with 10 bases separating them. Germline V gene data show CDR1 as LNHDA and CDR2 as SQIVND (reference sequence). CDR3 protein: CASSISAGQPQHF. CDR3 DNA: TGTGCCAGTAGTATTTCGGCGGGCCAGCCCCAGCATTTT.

The chain joins TRBV7-2 to TRBJ2-3; 10 bases are shared with TRBD2. V trimming: 3 bases; J trimming: 0 bases; junction bases outside the gene matches: 6. Germline CDR1 SGHTA, CDR2 FQGNSA. This CDR3 has 17 residues. This CDR3 reads CASSFRSLAGSTDTQYF. The CDR3 region has the DNA TGTGCCAGCAGCTTTAGGTCACTAGCGGGAAGCACAGATACGCAGTATTTT.

This sequence joins TRBV6-5 and TRBJ1-4; weak D call: TRBD1 (5 bases). The CDR3 loop spans 16 amino acids. Germline V CDR1 and CDR2: MNHEY, SVGAGI. V lost 4 bases, J lost 8 bases, and 20 bases lay in between. CDR3 sequence (DNA): TGTGCCAGCAGTTCCCTCTCCGACAGAAATCCCGAAAAACTGTTTTTT. Its translation is CASSSLSDRNPEKLFF.

The CDR3 coding sequence is TGTGCCAGCAGCTTTGGACAGGGGCCTAATCAGCCCCAGCATTTT. Its protein product is CASSFGQGPNQPQHF. The chain uses TRBV7-9 and TRBJ1-5, with 9 bases that match TRBD1. J lost 4 bases, V lost 3 bases, and 4 bases had no gene match. CDR1 is SEHNR, CDR2 FQNEAQ, per germline (reference sequence). The CDR3 totals 15 residues. Complete variable domain (other parts from reference TRBV7-9 and TRBJ1-5): DTGVSQNPRHKITKRGQNVTFRCDPISEHNRLYWYRQTLGQGPEFLTYFQNEAQLEKSRLLSDRFSAERPKGSFSTLEIQRTEQGDSAMYLCASSFGQGPNQPQHFGDGTRLSIL.

This clone occurred a few times. This chain connects TRBV5-1 to TRBJ1-1, with TRBD1 matching 7 bases. Germline CDR1 and CDR2: SGHRS and YFSETQ. This CDR3 is 14 amino acids long. With 4 bases clipped from V and 4 bases from J, the junction kept 7 bases outside the gene matches. CDR3 nucleotides: TGCGCCAGCAGCCTGGGACAGATGCCCACTGAAGCTTTCTTT. It yields the protein CASSLGQMPTEAFF.

This clone was observed a few times. This rearrangement joins TRBV30 to TRBJ1-1; D uncertain. V lost 3 bases to trimming and J lost 2 bases, with 10 bases between them. Germline V gene data show CDR1 as GTSNPN and CDR2 as SVGIG (reference sequence). This CDR3 spans 13 amino acids. CDR3 DNA: TGTGCCTGGAGCACGAACATTAACACTGAAGCTTTCTTT. Protein product: CAWSTNINTEAFF.

The gene calls are TRBV6-5 and TRBJ1-3, with TRBD1 as a possible D gene (5 bases). CDR3 size: 15 residues. Germline V CDR1 and CDR2: MNHEY, SVGAGI. Trimming pared 0 bases from V and 0 bases from J, leaving 6 bases between. CDR3 sequence reads: CASSYSRDSGNTIYF. The DNA for the CDR3 is TGTGCCAGCAGTTACTCCAGGGACTCTGGAAACACCATATATTTT.

This clone was recorded once. The gene calls are TRBV4-1 and TRBJ2-3; tentatively, D is TRBD2 (7 bases). V lost 3 bases to trimming and J lost 5 bases, with 18 bases between them. Germline V gives CDR1 MGHRA, CDR2 YSYEKL. The CDR3 length is 16 residues. The CDR3 sequence is CASSHPRGGGGDTQYF. The CDR3, as DNA: TGCGCCAGCAGCCATCCGAGAGGAGGGGGGGGAGATACGCAGTATTTT.

This chain links TRBV18 with TRBJ2-2, with 8 bases identical to TRBD2. This CDR3 is 15 amino acids long. Germline assignment: CDR1 KGHSH and CDR2 LQKENI. After removal of 4 bases from V and 6 bases from J, the junction contained 7 bases not matched to a gene. CDR3 bases: TGTGCCAGCTCACAAGCGGGAGAGGTCCCCGGGGAGCTGTTTTTT. Translated: CASSQAGEVPGELFF.

The rearrangement links TRBV9 to TRBJ2-2; 7 bases agree with TRBD1. The CDR3 is made up of 15 amino acids. The J segment lost 6 bases and the V segment lost 3 bases, leaving 8 bases of the junction unmatched. Germline CDR1 is SGDLS and CDR2 is YYNGEE. Written as DNA, the CDR3 is TGTGCCAGCAGCGCCTCGACAGGGTTCTCCGGGGAGCTGTTTTTT. It specifies CASSASTGFSGELFF.

This clone occurred once. V is TRBV7-8 and J is TRBJ2-2; maybe TRBD2 (6 bases). The CDR3 extends over 16 amino acids. Germline V lookup: CDR1 SGHVS, CDR2 FQNEAQ. The V gene lost 3 bases and the J gene lost 0 bases, with 11 bases spanning the gap. The CDR3 sequence: CASSFGGVTNTGELFF. CDR3 DNA: TGTGCCAGCAGCTTCGGCGGGGTCACGAACACCGGGGAGCTGTTTTTT.

The sample holds a few counts of this clone. This chain connects TRBV5-4 to TRBJ1-1; TRBD1 matches 8 bases. Germline V gives CDR1 SGHNT, CDR2 YYREEE (reference sequence). V trimming: 2 bases; J trimming: 3 bases; junction bases outside the gene matches: 3. The CDR3 contains 14 residues. The CDR3 protein is CASSFRGHDTEAFF. CDR3 DNA: TGTGCCAGCAGCTTCAGGGGGCACGACACTGAAGCTTTCTTT.

This clone was seen only once. V is TRBV7-8 and J is TRBJ2-3; TRBD2 agrees at 9 bases. The CDR3 has 18 amino acids. The germline CDR1 and CDR2 sequences are SGHVS and FQNEAQ. With V trimmed by 5 bases and J by 2 bases, 14 bases remained unmatched. The CDR3 DNA sequence: TGTGCCAGCAGCCCGATTAGCGGGGGAAATCTCCTCACAGATACGCAGTATTTT. Translation gives CASSPISGGNLLTDTQYF.

The chain carries TRBV6-1 and TRBJ2-1, with 11 bases lining up with TRBD1. Germline CDR1 and CDR2: MNHNS and SASEGT. CDR3 length: 15 residues. J was trimmed by 3 bases and V by 5 bases; bases with no gene match: 3. Written as DNA, the CDR3 is TGTGCCAGCAGTCCGGGACAGGGGGTCTACAATGAGCAGTTCTTC. Amino acid sequence: CASSPGQGVYNEQFF.

The chain uses TRBV5-1 and TRBJ2-5, with a weak D call TRBD1 (6 bases). Germline-derived CDR1 and CDR2 are SGHRS and YFSETQ. This CDR3 is 14 amino acids long. Trimming removed 0 bases at V and 2 bases at J, with 8 bases between. This chain's CDR3 is CASSLDRAQETQYF. CDR3 DNA sequence: TGCGCCAGCAGCTTGGACAGGGCTCAAGAGACCCAGTACTTC.

This chain connects TRBV5-4 to TRBJ2-1; 12 nucleotides agree with TRBD2. V was clipped by 0 bases and J by 4 bases; unmatched bases: 8. The CDR3 extends over 18 amino acids. CDR1 and CDR2 from the germline V gene are SGHNT and YYREEE (reference sequence). In DNA form, the CDR3 reads TGTGCCAGCAGCTTGGGAGCTAGCGGGGGGGCCATGTACAATGAGCAGTTCTTC. The encoded protein is CASSLGASGGAMYNEQFF.

The chain carries TRBV11-2 and TRBJ2-5; D unclear. The CDR3 contains 13 residues. Per the germline V gene, CDR1 is SGHAT and CDR2 is FQNNGV. Between the trimmed V and J ends, which lost 1 base and 5 bases, there was a span of 8 bases. CDR3 in DNA: TGTGCCAGCAGCTTAGGCGGAGAGGAGACCCAGTACTTC. Amino acid sequence: CASSLGGEETQYF.

This rearrangement joins TRBV5-4 to TRBJ1-3; TRBD1 matches 8 bases. V trimming: 5 bases; J trimming: 0 bases; junction bases outside the gene matches: 10. This CDR3 contains 17 residues. CDR1 and CDR2 from the germline V gene are SGHNT and YYREEE (reference sequence). The CDR3 loop is CASSSGQARTSGNTIYF. In DNA, the CDR3 is TGTGCCAGCAGTTCGGGACAGGCGAGAACCTCTGGAAACACCATATATTTT.

The chain has TRBV19 and TRBJ2-1, with 10 bases that match TRBD1. Germline V gene lookup returns CDR1 LNHDA and CDR2 SQIVND (reference sequence). V gave up 4 bases and J gave up 8 bases; unmatched junction bases: 8. The CDR3 length is 15 residues. CDR3 residues: CASSSKDRGGDEQFF. CDR3 sequence (DNA): TGTGCCAGTAGTAGTAAGGACAGGGGGGGCGATGAGCAGTTCTTC.

This CDR3 is CASSKGIISGSGGYTF. As DNA, the CDR3 is TGTGCCAGCAGCAAAGGCATTATATCAGGGTCGGGTGGCTACACCTTC. V is TRBV21-1 and J is TRBJ1-2; the D call TRBD1 from the table was never checked on the DNA. TRBV21-1 is designated a pseudogene. There are 16 residues in the CDR3.